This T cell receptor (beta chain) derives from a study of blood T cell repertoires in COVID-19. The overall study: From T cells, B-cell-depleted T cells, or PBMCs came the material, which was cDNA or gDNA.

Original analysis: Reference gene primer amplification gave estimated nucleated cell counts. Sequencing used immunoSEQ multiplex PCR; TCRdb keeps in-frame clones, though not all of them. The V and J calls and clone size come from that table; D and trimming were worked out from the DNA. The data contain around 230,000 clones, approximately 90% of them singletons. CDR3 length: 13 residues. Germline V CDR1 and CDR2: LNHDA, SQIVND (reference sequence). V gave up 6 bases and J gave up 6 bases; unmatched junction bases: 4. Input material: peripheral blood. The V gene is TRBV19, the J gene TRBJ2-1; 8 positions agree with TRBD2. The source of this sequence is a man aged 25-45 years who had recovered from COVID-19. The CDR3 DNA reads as TGTGCCAGTAGATCCGGGACTAGCAATGAGCAGTTCTTC. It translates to CASRSGTSNEQFF. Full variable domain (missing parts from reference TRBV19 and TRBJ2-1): DGGITQSPKYLFRKEGQNVTLSCEQNLNHDAMYWYRQDPGQGLRLIYYSQIVNDFQKGDIAEGYSVSREKKESFPLTVTSAQKNPTAFYLCASRSGTSNEQFFGPGTRLTVL.